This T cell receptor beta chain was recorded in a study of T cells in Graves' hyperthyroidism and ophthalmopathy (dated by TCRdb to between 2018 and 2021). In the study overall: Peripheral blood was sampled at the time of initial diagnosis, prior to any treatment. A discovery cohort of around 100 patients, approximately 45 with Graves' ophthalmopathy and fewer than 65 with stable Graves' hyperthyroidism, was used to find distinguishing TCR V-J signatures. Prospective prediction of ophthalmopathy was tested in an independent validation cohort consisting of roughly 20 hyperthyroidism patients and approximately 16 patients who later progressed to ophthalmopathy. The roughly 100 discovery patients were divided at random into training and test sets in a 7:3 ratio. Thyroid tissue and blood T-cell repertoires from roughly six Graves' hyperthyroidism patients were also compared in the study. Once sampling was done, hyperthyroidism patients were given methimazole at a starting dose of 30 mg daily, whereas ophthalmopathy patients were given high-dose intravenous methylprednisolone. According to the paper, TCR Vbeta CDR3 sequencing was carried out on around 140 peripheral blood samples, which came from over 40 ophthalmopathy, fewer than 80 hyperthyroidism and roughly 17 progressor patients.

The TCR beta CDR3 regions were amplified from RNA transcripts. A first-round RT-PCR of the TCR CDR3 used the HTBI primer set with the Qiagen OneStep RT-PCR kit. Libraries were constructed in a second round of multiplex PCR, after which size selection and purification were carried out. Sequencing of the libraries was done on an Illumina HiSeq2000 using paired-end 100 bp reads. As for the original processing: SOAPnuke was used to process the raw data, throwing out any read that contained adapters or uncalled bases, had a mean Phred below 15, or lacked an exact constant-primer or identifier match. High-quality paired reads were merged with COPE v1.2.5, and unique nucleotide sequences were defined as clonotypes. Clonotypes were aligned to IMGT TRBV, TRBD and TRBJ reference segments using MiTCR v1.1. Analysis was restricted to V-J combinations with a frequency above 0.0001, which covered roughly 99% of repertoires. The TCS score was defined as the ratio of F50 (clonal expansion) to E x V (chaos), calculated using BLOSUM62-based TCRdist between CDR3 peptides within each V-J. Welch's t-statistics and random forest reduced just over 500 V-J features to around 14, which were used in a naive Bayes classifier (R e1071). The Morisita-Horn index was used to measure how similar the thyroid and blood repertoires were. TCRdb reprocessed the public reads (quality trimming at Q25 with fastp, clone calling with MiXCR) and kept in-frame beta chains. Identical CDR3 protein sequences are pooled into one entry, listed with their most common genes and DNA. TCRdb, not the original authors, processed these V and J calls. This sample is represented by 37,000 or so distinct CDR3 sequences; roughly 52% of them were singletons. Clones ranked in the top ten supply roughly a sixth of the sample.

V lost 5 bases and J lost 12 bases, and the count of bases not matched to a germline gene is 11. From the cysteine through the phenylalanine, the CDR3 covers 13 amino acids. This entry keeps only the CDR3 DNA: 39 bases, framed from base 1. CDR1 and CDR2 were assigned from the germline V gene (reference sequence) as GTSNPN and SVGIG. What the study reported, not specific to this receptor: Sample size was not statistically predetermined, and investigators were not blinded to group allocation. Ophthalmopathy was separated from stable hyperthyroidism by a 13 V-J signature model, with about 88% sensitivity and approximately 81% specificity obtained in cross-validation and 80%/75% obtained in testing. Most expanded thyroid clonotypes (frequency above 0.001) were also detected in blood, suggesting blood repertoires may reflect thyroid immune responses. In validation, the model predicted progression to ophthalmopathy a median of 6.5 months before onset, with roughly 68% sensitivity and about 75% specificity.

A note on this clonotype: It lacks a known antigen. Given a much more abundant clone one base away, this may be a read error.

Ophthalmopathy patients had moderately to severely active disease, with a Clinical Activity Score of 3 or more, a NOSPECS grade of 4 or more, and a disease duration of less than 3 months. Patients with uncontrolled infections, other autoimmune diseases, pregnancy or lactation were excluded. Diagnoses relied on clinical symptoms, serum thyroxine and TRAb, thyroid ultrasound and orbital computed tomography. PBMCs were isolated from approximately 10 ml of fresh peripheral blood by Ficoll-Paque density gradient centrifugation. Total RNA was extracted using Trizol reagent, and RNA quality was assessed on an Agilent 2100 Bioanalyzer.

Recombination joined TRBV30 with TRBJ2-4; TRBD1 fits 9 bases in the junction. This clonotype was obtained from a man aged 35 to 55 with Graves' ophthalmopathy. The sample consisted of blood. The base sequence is TGTGCCTGGGCTGGACAGGGGTATGCCACTCAGTACTTC. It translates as CAWAGQGYATQYF.